These T cell receptor beta chains were read from a single sample in a study of cytomegalovirus exposure and HLA in healthy donors. Using immunoSEQ multiplex PCR, the repertoire was profiled, and TCRdb retains in-frame clones only, with some absent. The sample has about 170,000 clones, under 85% seen once. Source material: PBMCs. These receptor sequences come from a female donor in good health and CMV-seronegative. Each CDR3 is given with its conserved first and last residue. Each record gives: J gene, V gene, CDR3 protein.

TRBJ1-4 | TRBV14 | CASSPVGGGTGGANEKLFF
TRBJ2-7 | TRBV6-5 | CASSPQGPYEQYF
TRBJ2-3 | TRBV28 | CASSSYGTGGLGDTQYF
TRBJ1-2 | TRBV5-6 | CASSFYSLPGNGYTF
TRBJ2-1 | TRBV11-2 | CASSSRNEQFF
TRBJ2-5 | TRBV5-1 | CASSLGQGVKAQYF
TRBJ2-5 | TRBV7-2 | CASSLPLSYQETQYF
TRBJ1-2 | TRBV15 | CATSRDKTGGNYGYTF
TRBJ2-2 | TRBV19 | CASGGEFLNTGELFF
TRBJ1-2 | TRBV18 | CASSPLESSPSHGYTF
TRBJ1-6 | TRBV10-3 | CAISPQPLAGSPLHF
TRBJ2-7 | TRBV5-3 | CARTREAGEQYF
TRBJ2-5 | TRBV4-1 | CASSQDASGAQETQYF
TRBJ2-7 | TRBV19 | CASSMARGSSLEQYF
TRBJ1-1 | TRBV28 | CASSRQGNTEAFF
TRBJ2-6 | TRBV4-2 | CASSRESAGSGANVLTF
TRBJ1-5 | TRBV6-5 | CASSPGAGQPQHF
TRBJ1-2 | TRBV11-1 | CASSLVGTDGYTF
TRBJ1-1 | TRBV28 | CASSSGTGITREAFF
TRBJ1-6 | TRBV9 | CASSVEARGAGYNSPLHF
TRBJ2-3 | TRBV28 | CAIPALRDREVTDTQYF
TRBJ2-3 | TRBV5-8 | CASSLEASPSDTQYF
TRBJ2-3 | TRBV6-4 | CASSVGSGRTDTQYF
TRBJ1-2 | TRBV7-8 | CASSPGQGHGYTF
TRBJ2-7 | TRBV7-9 | CASSLGQGRVYEQYF
TRBJ2-3 | TRBV5-5 | CASSLRDRLWDTQYF
TRBJ2-1 | TRBV28 | CASSRSSGGGYNEQFF
TRBJ2-7 | TRBV6-5 | CASSYSPRNPYEQYF